These 8 T cell receptor beta chains came from one sample sequenced in a study of cytomegalovirus exposure and HLA in healthy donors (TCRdb year 2017). The method was the immunoSEQ multiplex PCR assay. For the multiplex PCR, a mixture combining 60 forward primers for TCR Vbeta segments and 13 reverse primers for TCR Jbeta segments was used. Imported from immuneACCESS, the table was reduced by TCRdb to in-frame sequences with V and J called. These copies leave out some clones; in studies compared against another copy, an unresolved V gene accounts for under half, and the cause of the remainder is not known. In this sample the table shows about 110,000 clones, more than 60% of which occur a single time. In total, the top ten clones hold about 5.2% of the sample. Input material: PBMCs. The source is a female donor in good health and CMV-seropositive.

V usage is TRBV5-4 and J usage is TRBJ2-1, with D unclear. CDR1 and CDR2 from the germline V gene are SGHNT and YYREEE (reference sequence). CDR3 length: 13 amino acids. The germline V and J ends were trimmed by 4 bases and 3 bases, with 8 bases remaining between them. DNA of the CDR3: TGTGCCAGCAGCCCCACGGGCTACAATGAGCAGTTCTTC. Translating gives CASSPTGYNEQFF. Together with reference TRBV5-4 and TRBJ2-1, the CDR3 gives the full variable domain: ETGVTQSPTHLIKTRGQQVTLRCSSQSGHNTVSWYQQALGQGPQFIFQYYREEENGRGNFPPRFSGLQFPNYSSELNVNALELDDSALYLCASSPTGYNEQFFGPGTRLTVL.

The chain is built from TRBV5-1 and TRBJ2-7; 10 bases map to TRBD2. Germline V gene sequence: CDR1 SGHRS, CDR2 YFSETQ. This CDR3 comprises 15 residues. With 5 bases clipped from V and 7 bases from J, the junction kept 12 bases outside the gene matches. The CDR3 bases are TGCGCCAGCAGTACTCAGATAGCGGGAGGTGATGAGCAGTACTTC. It yields the protein CASSTQIAGGDEQYF.

The V gene is TRBV28, the J gene TRBJ2-7, with 10 bases that match TRBD2. This CDR3 comprises 19 residues. Germline loops: CDR1 MDHEN, CDR2 SYDVKM. Trimming at V came to 6 bases and at J to 0 bases, leaving 17 bases not matched to a gene. CDR3 coding DNA: TGTGCCAGCAGCGGGGCCTTCGGGCTAGCGGGAGATCTCTCCTACGAGCAGTACTTC. Translation gives CASSGAFGLAGDLSYEQYF.

The J gene is TRBJ2-3, the V gene TRBV5-1; no firm D call. Trimming pared 5 bases from V and 3 bases from J, leaving 16 bases between. CDR3 length equals 15 residues. Germline V lookup: CDR1 SGHRS, CDR2 YFSETQ. This chain's CDR3 is CASRLSSGRTDTQYF. The CDR3 region has the DNA TGCGCCAGCAGGTTAAGTTCCGGTCGGACAGATACGCAGTATTTT.

The chain combines TRBV7-2 with TRBJ2-1; 14 nucleotides align to TRBD2. Per the germline V gene, CDR1 is SGHTA and CDR2 is FQGNSA. The V and J ends lost 5 bases and 8 bases, in that order; junction bases with no gene match: 5. This CDR3 is built from 15 residues. CDR3 DNA: TGTGCCAGCAGCCGCGAGGGACTAGCGGGAGATGAGCAGTTCTTC. This gives the protein CASSREGLAGDEQFF.

The chain carries TRBV12-5 and TRBJ1-4; 8 positions match TRBD1. V was clipped by 3 bases and J by 5 bases; unmatched bases: 5. CDR3 length equals 15 residues. Germline V gene sequence: CDR1 LGHNT, CDR2 FRNRAP. The CDR3, as DNA: TGTGCTAGTGGTTTCGGGACAGGCGGAAATGAAAAACTGTTTTTT. Translated: CASGFGTGGNEKLFF.

The V gene is TRBV5-6, the J gene TRBJ1-6, with D perhaps TRBD1 (5 bases). Germline loops: CDR1 SGHDT, CDR2 YYEEEE. The CDR3 runs 16 residues. V lost 4 bases, J lost 1 base, and 12 bases lay in between. CDR3 in amino acids: CASSLGGESYNSPLHF. The CDR3 nucleotides read TGTGCCAGCAGCCTCGGGGGGGAATCCTATAATTCACCCCTCCACTTT.

This clone showed up just a few times. This chain joins TRBV5-4 and TRBJ2-5; 11 positions agree with TRBD2. This CDR3 spans 15 amino acids. Germline V gene sequence: CDR1 SGHNT, CDR2 YYREEE (reference sequence). V dropped 0 bases and J dropped 5; count of bases not matched to a gene: 3. For the CDR3, the DNA is TGTGCCAGCAGCTTGGGACTAGCGGGACGGGAGACCCAGTACTTC. Protein product: CASSLGLAGRETQYF.